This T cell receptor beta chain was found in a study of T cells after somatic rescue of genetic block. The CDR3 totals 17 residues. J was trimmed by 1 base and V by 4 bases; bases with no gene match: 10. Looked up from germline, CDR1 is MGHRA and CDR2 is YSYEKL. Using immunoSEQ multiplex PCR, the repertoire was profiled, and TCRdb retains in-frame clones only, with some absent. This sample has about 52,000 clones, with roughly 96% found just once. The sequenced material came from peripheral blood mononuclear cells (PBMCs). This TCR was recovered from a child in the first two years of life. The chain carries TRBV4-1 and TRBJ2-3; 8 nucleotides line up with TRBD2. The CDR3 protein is CASSRIGASGCTDTQYF. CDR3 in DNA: TGCGCCAGCAGCCGCATCGGAGCTAGCGGGTGCACAGATACGCAGTATTTT.